The rows below give T cell receptor beta chains drawn from one sample of a study of blood T cell repertoires in COVID-19. Clones were read by immunoSEQ multiplex PCR, and TCRdb kept only the in-frame ones, dropping some. The table has about 300,000 clones, just under 90% seen once; the top ten hold 1.8%. Sequencing was performed on peripheral blood. The receptors were sampled from a woman aged 30 to 39 with COVID-19, enrolled during active disease. The CDR3 runs from the conserved cysteine through the conserved F or W. Fields, in order: V gene, J gene, clone size, D gene, CDR3 length, CDR3 protein, CDR3 DNA. The D gene is left open where the match is weak. Size tells how often a clone was seen (once, few, many) or the class of an expanded clone, and some rows leave it out.

TRBV5-6,TRBJ1-4,.,.,14,CASSSPRTNEKLFF,TGTGCCAGCAGCTCCCCCAGGACTAATGAAAAACTGTTTTTT
TRBV21-1,TRBJ1-5,.,.,15,CASSGRDREDQPQHF,TGTGCCAGCAGCGGCCGGGACAGGGAGGACCAGCCCCAGCATTTT
TRBV7-2,TRBJ2-3,.,.,14,CASTVGARGDTQYF,TGTGCCAGCACTGTGGGGGCAAGGGGAGATACGCAGTATTTT
TRBV6-2/TRBV6-3,TRBJ1-2,.,TRBD1,16,CASSSVRDSVNYGYTF,TGTGCCAGCAGTTCCGTACGGGACAGCGTTAACTATGGCTACACCTTC
TRBV14,TRBJ2-6,.,.,15,CASSPFRSGANVLTF,TGTGCCAGCAGCCCCTTCCGCTCTGGGGCCAACGTCCTGACTTTC
TRBV9,TRBJ1-6,.,.,17,CASSPWGDIAYNSPLHF,TGTGCCAGCAGCCCCTGGGGCGATATCGCCTATAATTCACCCCTCCACTTT
TRBV28,TRBJ1-5,.,.,13,CASRSTGNQPQHF,TGTGCCAGCAGGTCCACAGGGAATCAGCCCCAGCATTTT
TRBV7-6,TRBJ2-3,once,.,15,CASSFSPSGTDTQYF,TGTGCCAGCAGCTTTTCCCCTAGCGGCACAGATACGCAGTATTTT
TRBV4-2,TRBJ1-4,.,.,15,CASSQEDTDAEKLFF,TGTGCCAGCAGCCAAGAGGACACCGATGCTGAAAAACTGTTTTTT
TRBV7-2,TRBJ1-1,once,.,13,CASSFFLRTEAFF,TGTGCCAGCAGCTTTTTTTTGAGAACTGAAGCTTTCTTT
TRBV5-1,TRBJ1-6,.,TRBD1,15,CASSLELGQARPLHF,TGCGCCAGCAGCTTGGAGTTAGGACAGGCGCGTCCCCTCCACTTT
TRBV18,TRBJ2-1,.,TRBD2,15,CASSPPSGGRLEQFF,TGTGCCAGCTCACCACCTAGCGGGGGGCGGCTTGAGCAGTTCTTC
TRBV28,TRBJ1-3,.,TRBD1,15,CASIGGDSSGNTIYF,TGTGCCAGCATCGGGGGGGACAGCTCTGGAAACACCATATATTTT
TRBV5-6,TRBJ2-5,once,TRBD1,14,CASSLGQGQETQYF,TGTGCCAGCAGCTTGGGACAGGGCCAAGAGACCCAGTACTTC